The 30 T cell receptor beta chains listed next were all sequenced from one sample in a study of CD8 T cell repertoires and HIV-1 epitope variants. The table came from immunoSEQ multiplex PCR; TCRdb's copy has only in-frame clones and leaves some out. The sample contains a few thousand clones, about 62% of which appear only once. What these receptors recognize is not known. Sequencing was carried out using cultured CD8+ T cells derived from PBMCs. The receptors come from a male donor with HIV.

This chain joins TRBV27 and TRBJ2-1; 11 nucleotides line up with TRBD1. The CDR3 has 14 amino acids. The germline V gene encodes CDR1 MNHEY and CDR2 SMNVEV (reference sequence). V lost 9 bases, J lost 8 bases, and 9 bases stayed unmatched. CDR3 sequence: CARIPGQGEDEQFF. CDR3 bases: TGTGCCAGGATCCCGGGACAGGGGGAGGATGAGCAGTTCTTC.

The rearrangement joins TRBV7-3 to TRBJ1-3; D unresolved. CDR3 length: 15 amino acids. The V and J ends lost 4 bases and 0 bases respectively, with 10 bases between them. Germline CDR1 reads SGHTA; CDR2 reads FQGTGA. The CDR3 nucleotides read TGTGCCAGCAGCTCCGGGCCGAGCTCTGGAAACACCATATATTTT. As protein: CASSSGPSSGNTIYF.

The V gene is TRBV7-6, the J gene TRBJ2-3; 8 bases align to TRBD2. The CDR3 runs to 16 residues. V lost 1 base, J lost 4 bases, and 7 bases stayed unmatched. Looked up from germline, CDR1 is SGHVS and CDR2 is FNYEAQ. CDR3 coding DNA: TGTGCCAGCAGCTTAGACTCTGGGCGGGAGGCAGATACGCAGTATTTT. It yields the protein CASSLDSGREADTQYF.

By proportion, this clone is large. This sequence joins TRBV28 and TRBJ1-1, with a tentative D call TRBD1 (6 bases). The CDR3 has 14 residues. CDR1 and CDR2 (germline): MDHEN, SYDVKM. The V gene lost 10 bases and the J gene lost 1 base, with 16 bases spanning the gap. The CDR3 DNA follows: TGTGCCACCTTTCCGACAGGCTCGAACACTGAAGCTTTCTTT. It yields the protein CATFPTGSNTEAFF.

This chain uses TRBV29-1 with TRBJ1-1; no clear D. Germline V gene data show CDR1 as SQVTM and CDR2 as ANQGSEA. V dropped 7 bases and J dropped 0 bases, with 9 bases sitting between them. The CDR3 consists of 12 residues. CDR3 sequence (DNA): TGCAGCGCTTACAGACTGAACACTGAAGCTTTCTTT. Amino acid sequence: CSAYRLNTEAFF.

This clone appeared a few times. Here the CDR3 reads CASSSGRDSYEQYF. The CDR3 DNA sequence: TGTGCCAGCAGCTCCGGGCGGGACAGCTACGAGCAGTACTTC. The V gene is TRBV7-9, the J gene TRBJ2-7; D possibly corresponds to TRBD1 (7 bases). The V end lost 4 bases, the J end lost 3 bases, and 13 bases lay between the germline ends. Germline V CDR1 and CDR2: SEHNR, FQNEAQ (reference sequence). CDR3 length equals 14 residues.

The rearrangement links TRBV6-1 to TRBJ2-7; 10 nucleotides agree with TRBD2. Germline V gene sequence: CDR1 MNHNS, CDR2 SASEGT. Unmatched junction bases numbered 4, after V lost 1 base and J lost 4 bases. The CDR3 extends over 15 amino acids. DNA of the CDR3: TGTGCCAGCAGTGAAGGTAGCGGGGGGTCGTACGAGCAGTACTTC. It specifies CASSEGSGGSYEQYF.

The rearrangement joins TRBV27 to TRBJ2-1; possible D gene TRBD2, 5 bases. The germline gives CDR1 MNHEY, CDR2 SMNVEV (reference sequence). The CDR3 covers 16 residues. Trimming cost V 2 bases and J 0 bases, with 11 bases left between them. CDR3 residues: CASSLSGSSSYNEQFF. The CDR3 DNA sequence: TGTGCCAGCAGTTTAAGCGGATCGAGCTCCTACAATGAGCAGTTCTTC.

The chain has TRBV2 and TRBJ2-1; 10 bases fit TRBD1. Germline-derived CDR1 and CDR2 are SNHLY and FYNNEI. V dropped 8 bases and J dropped 6; count of bases not matched to a gene: 16. This CDR3 is built from 17 residues. The CDR3 protein is CASVLEGGTGEGNEQFF. The CDR3 coding sequence is TGTGCCAGCGTTCTAGAGGGCGGGACAGGGGAAGGCAATGAGCAGTTCTTC.

The chain links TRBV27 to TRBJ2-3; a weak D match, TRBD1 (6 bases). Germline V gene lookup returns CDR1 MNHEY and CDR2 SMNVEV (reference sequence). The CDR3 runs to 15 residues. V lost 3 bases and J lost 3, with 13 bases in between. The CDR3 DNA follows: TGTGCCAGCAGTTTTACCAGGGGAAGGACAGATACGCAGTATTTT. Encoded protein: CASSFTRGRTDTQYF.

The chain joins TRBV5-8 to TRBJ2-1; 7 nucleotides agree with TRBD2. Germline trimming cut 0 bases from V and 8 bases from J; bases unmatched to any gene: 5. CDR3 length equals 14 residues. CDR1 and CDR2 from the germline V gene are SGHTS and YDEGEE. Written as DNA, the CDR3 is TGTGCCAGCAGCTTGGATAGCGGGTTGGATGAGCAGTTCTTC. This encodes CASSLDSGLDEQFF.

The chain joins TRBV6-6 to TRBJ2-3; the match to TRBD2 covers 8 bases. With V trimmed by 4 bases and J by 8 bases, 8 bases remained unmatched. From germline, CDR1 is MNHNY and CDR2 SVGAGI (reference sequence). The CDR3 consists of 14 residues. The CDR3 here is CASSSTGGVGTQYF. The CDR3 DNA reads TGTGCCAGCAGTTCGACCGGGGGGGTTGGTACGCAGTATTTT.

The rearrangement links TRBV27 to TRBJ1-5, with TRBD1 as a possible D gene (5 bases). The CDR3 runs to 13 residues. Germline values: CDR1 MNHEY, CDR2 SMNVEV (reference sequence). V lost 2 bases and J 7 bases, leaving 9 bases between the germline ends. DNA of the CDR3: TGTGCCAGCAGTTTACAGGGATCCCAGCCCCAGCATTTT. Its protein product is CASSLQGSQPQHF.

The chain links TRBV11-1 to TRBJ1-2; TRBD1 might be the D (5 bases). Germline V gene lookup returns CDR1 SGHAT and CDR2 FQDESV (reference sequence). The CDR3 loop spans 14 amino acids. Trimming removed 5 bases from V and 3 bases from J, with 13 bases in between. Written as DNA, the CDR3 is TGTGCCAGCAGCCCTGGGACTTCTGACTATGGCTACACCTTC. This encodes CASSPGTSDYGYTF. The variable domain in full, with the rest retrieved from reference TRBV11-1 and TRBJ1-2, is EAEVAQSPRYKITEKSQAVAFWCDPISGHATLYWYRQILGQGPELLVQFQDESVVDDSQLPKDRFSAERLKGVDSTLKIQPAELGDSAMYLCASSPGTSDYGYTFGSGTRLTVV.

CDR3 nucleotide sequence: TGTGCCAGCAGTTCACAGGACAGGGGGCATACAGATACGCAGTATTTT. Translation: CASSSQDRGHTDTQYF. The gene calls are TRBV28 and TRBJ2-3; 11 positions agree with TRBD1. Germline values: CDR1 MDHEN, CDR2 SYDVKM. V gave up 4 bases and J gave up 3 bases; unmatched junction bases: 6. The CDR3 has 16 amino acids.

V and J are TRBV19 and TRBJ1-5; 9 bases map to TRBD1. The CDR3 contains 14 residues. V was pared by 5 bases and J by 6 bases, with 5 bases of the junction left unmatched. Germline assignment: CDR1 LNHDA and CDR2 SQIVND (reference sequence). The CDR3 loop is CASSPDRGGQPQHF. DNA for the CDR3: TGTGCCAGTAGTCCTGACAGGGGGGGTCAGCCCCAGCATTTT. Based on the CDR3 plus reference TRBV19 and TRBJ1-5, the full variable domain is DGGITQSPKYLFRKEGQNVTLSCEQNLNHDAMYWYRQDPGQGLRLIYYSQIVNDFQKGDIAEGYSVSREKKESFPLTVTSAQKNPTAFYLCASSPDRGGQPQHFGDGTRLSIL.

The chain has TRBV5-4 and TRBJ1-2, with D uncertain. The CDR3 contains 12 residues. The V and J ends lost 4 bases and 6 bases respectively, with 10 bases between them. CDR1 and CDR2 (germline): SGHNT, YYREEE (reference sequence). The chain's CDR3 is CASSPEGNGYTF. CDR3 coding DNA: TGTGCCAGCAGCCCCGAAGGGAATGGCTACACCTTC.

V and J are TRBV7-7 and TRBJ2-1; D possibly corresponds to TRBD2 (7 bases). CDR3 size: 15 residues. Germline lookup yields CDR1 SSHAT and CDR2 FNYEAQ (reference sequence). V gave up 5 bases and J gave up 9 bases, with 20 bases separating them. The CDR3 reads CASSPGGPGLREQFF. CDR3 bases: TGTGCCAGCAGCCCGGGGGGCCCTGGGTTGCGTGAGCAGTTCTTC.

This clone is medium-sized (0.01 to 0.1%) within its sample. The chain links TRBV7-9 to TRBJ1-6, with 8 bases fitting TRBD1. V lost 3 bases to trimming and J lost 2 bases; unmatched junction nucleotides: 3. The CDR3 runs to 16 residues. Germline-derived CDR1 and CDR2 are SEHNR and FQNEAQ (reference sequence). The CDR3 region is CASSLDRVAYNSPLHF. The CDR3 bases are TGTGCCAGCAGCTTGGACAGGGTAGCCTATAATTCACCCCTCCACTTT.

This rearrangement joins TRBV9 to TRBJ2-1; the match to TRBD2 covers 8 bases. CDR3 length: 15 residues. Germline V CDR1 and CDR2: SGDLS, YYNGEE. V dropped 0 bases and J dropped 9; count of bases not matched to a gene: 8. The CDR3 loop reads CASSVEGGRRGEQFF. CDR3 nucleotide sequence: TGTGCCAGCAGCGTAGAGGGCGGGAGGAGGGGTGAGCAGTTCTTC.

This chain connects TRBV27 to TRBJ1-3, with D uncertain. Germline CDR1 is MNHEY and CDR2 is SMNVEV (reference sequence). The ends were cut back, 4 bases at V and 0 bases at J, with 10 bases in the middle. The CDR3 extends over 15 amino acids. The CDR3 loop reads CASSSVMSSGNTIYF. Written as DNA, the CDR3 is TGTGCCAGCAGTTCCGTCATGAGCTCTGGAAACACCATATATTTT.

The genes are TRBV2 and TRBJ2-1; weak D call: TRBD2 (5 bases). V dropped 9 bases and J dropped 10 bases, with 19 bases sitting between them. CDR3 length equals 13 residues. The germline V gene encodes CDR1 SNHLY and CDR2 FYNNEI. The CDR3 sequence: CASRSLDSPEQFF. Written as DNA, the CDR3 is TGTGCCAGTCGGTCCCTGGACTCACCCGAGCAGTTCTTC.

This clone has only a few counts. V is TRBV28 and J is TRBJ1-6, with no clear D. Germline V gene lookup returns CDR1 MDHEN and CDR2 SYDVKM. Trimming removed 9 bases at V and 10 bases at J, with 7 bases between. This CDR3 region has 10 residues. The CDR3 region is CASAGSPLHF. Written as DNA, the CDR3 is TGTGCCAGTGCGGGATCACCCCTCCACTTT.

This clone was observed a few times. The chain links TRBV28 to TRBJ2-7; D might be TRBD1 (5 bases). Germline V lookup: CDR1 MDHEN, CDR2 SYDVKM. The CDR3 length is 15 residues. Deletions cut 4 bases from V and 0 bases from J, with 13 bases between. CDR3 coding DNA: TGTGCCAGCAGTTCTAGGGGTTGGGACTCCTACGAGCAGTACTTC. It encodes CASSSRGWDSYEQYF.

This clone qualifies as large (0.1 to 1%). This chain connects TRBV6-1 to TRBJ1-2; D not certain. Per the germline V gene, CDR1 is MNHNS and CDR2 is SASEGT. V lost 2 bases, J lost 3 bases, and 16 bases lay in between. The CDR3 loop spans 16 amino acids. CDR3 in amino acids: CASSELPQDLDYGYTF. CDR3 nucleotides: TGTGCCAGCAGTGAACTTCCACAAGACCTAGACTATGGCTACACCTTC.

CDR3 sequence: CSVDGGEAETQYF. CDR3 DNA: TGCAGCGTTGATGGCGGGGAGGCAGAGACCCAGTACTTC. The chain employs TRBV29-1 and TRBJ2-5, with a tentative D call TRBD2 (6 bases). Germline assignment: CDR1 SQVTM and CDR2 ANQGSEA. The CDR3 runs 13 residues. With 3 bases removed from V and 4 bases from J, the gap between germline ends came to 12 bases.

This clone has only one observation. The chain recombines TRBV28 with TRBJ1-1; TRBD1 might be the D (6 bases). Deletions cut 3 bases from V and 6 bases from J, with 11 bases between. Germline CDR1 MDHEN, CDR2 SYDVKM. The CDR3 length is 13 residues. CDR3 in amino acids: CASSFDRLPEAFF. For the CDR3, the DNA is TGTGCCAGCAGTTTCGACAGGCTCCCTGAAGCTTTCTTT.

This rearrangement joins TRBV14 to TRBJ2-1; TRBD1 or TRBD2 may be the D gene (5 bases each). From germline, CDR1 is SGHDN and CDR2 FVKESK. This CDR3 is 16 amino acids long. V lost 1 base and J 12 bases, leaving 22 bases between the germline ends. This CDR3 is CASSQVGWGPRPRQFF. The CDR3 DNA follows: TGTGCCAGCAGCCAAGTGGGATGGGGACCCCGACCTAGGCAGTTCTTC.

This chain uses TRBV30 with TRBJ1-1; D not certain. With 4 bases removed from V and 1 base from J, the gap between germline ends came to 7 bases. In germline, CDR1 is GTSNPN, CDR2 SVGIG (reference sequence). The CDR3 extends over 12 amino acids. In nucleotides, the CDR3 is TGTGCCTGGATCGTAGGGAACACTGAAGCTTTCTTT. Translating gives CAWIVGNTEAFF.

The CDR3 region has the DNA TGTGCCAGCAGCTTGAGCGGGTCCGCCGGATTAAAAGCTTTCTTT. Translated: CASSLSGSAGLKAFF. The genes are TRBV5-6 and TRBJ1-1; D gene ambiguous. Germline loops: CDR1 SGHDT, CDR2 YYEEEE. V lost 1 base and J 9 bases, leaving 19 bases between the germline ends. CDR3 size: 15 residues.